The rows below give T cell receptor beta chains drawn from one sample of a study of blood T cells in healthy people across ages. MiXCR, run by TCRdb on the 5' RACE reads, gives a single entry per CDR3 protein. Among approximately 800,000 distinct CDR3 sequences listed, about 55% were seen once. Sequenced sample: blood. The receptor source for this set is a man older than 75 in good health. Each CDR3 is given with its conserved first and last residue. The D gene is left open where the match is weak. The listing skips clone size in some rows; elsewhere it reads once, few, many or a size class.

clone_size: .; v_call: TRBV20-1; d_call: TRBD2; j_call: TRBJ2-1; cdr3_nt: TGCAGTGCTAGAGATGCCGCGGGAGGGCCGACACGGCAGTTCTTC; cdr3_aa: CSARDAAGGPTRQFF
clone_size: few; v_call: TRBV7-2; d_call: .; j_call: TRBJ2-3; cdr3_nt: TGTGCCAGCAGCTCCACCCGCTCCGGGGATACGCAGTATTTT; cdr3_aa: CASSSTRSGDTQYF
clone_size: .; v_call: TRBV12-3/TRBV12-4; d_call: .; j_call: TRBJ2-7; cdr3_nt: TGTGCCAGCAGTTTAGCTCCACCTGCGGGGGAGCAGTACTTC; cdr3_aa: CASSLAPPAGEQYF
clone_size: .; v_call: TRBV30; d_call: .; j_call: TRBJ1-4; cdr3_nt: TGTGCCGGGGGCCTAAATGAAAAACTGTTTTTT; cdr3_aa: CAGGLNEKLFF
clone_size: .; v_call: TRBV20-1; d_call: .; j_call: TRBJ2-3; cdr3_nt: TGCAGTGCTAGTGACAGCGGGCTCGAGCACAGATACGCGTATTTT; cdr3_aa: CSASDSGLEHRYAYF
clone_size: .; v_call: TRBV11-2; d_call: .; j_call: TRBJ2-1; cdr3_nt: TGTGCCAGCAGCTCGATCCTCGAGCAGTTCTTC; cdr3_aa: CASSSILEQFF
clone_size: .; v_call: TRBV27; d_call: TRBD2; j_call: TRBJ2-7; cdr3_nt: TGTGCCAGCAGTTTATCGTTCCCGAGACTAGCGGGATCCTACGAGCAGTACTTC; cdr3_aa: CASSLSFPRLAGSYEQYF
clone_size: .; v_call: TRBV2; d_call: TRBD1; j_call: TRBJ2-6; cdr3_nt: TGTACCAACGACAGGGGCTCTGGGGCCAACGTCCTGACTTTC; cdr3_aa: CTNDRGSGANVLTF
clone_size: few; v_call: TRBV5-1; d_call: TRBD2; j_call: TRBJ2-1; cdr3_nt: TGCGCCAGCAGCAGGGGAGCGGGATACAATGAGCAGTTCTTC; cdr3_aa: CASSRGAGYNEQFF
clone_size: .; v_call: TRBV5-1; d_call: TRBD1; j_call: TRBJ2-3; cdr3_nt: TGCGCCAGCAGCTTGGATGACAGGGCCCCTACAGGTACGCAGTATTTT; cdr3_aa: CASSLDDRAPTGTQYF
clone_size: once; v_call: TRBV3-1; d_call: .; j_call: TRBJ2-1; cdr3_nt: TGTGCCAGCAGTCGAACATCTGGAAACAGTGAGCAGTTCTTC; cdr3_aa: CASSRTSGNSEQFF
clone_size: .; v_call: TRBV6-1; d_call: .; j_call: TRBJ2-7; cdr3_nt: TGTGCCAGCAGCCAAAGTTGGCAGTTCTCCTACGAGCAGTACTTC; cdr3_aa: CASSQSWQFSYEQYF
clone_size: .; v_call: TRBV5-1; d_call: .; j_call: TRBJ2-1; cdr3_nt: TGCGCCAGCAGCCAGTCCCGGGACTTTGATGAGCAGTTCTTC; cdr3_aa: CASSQSRDFDEQFF
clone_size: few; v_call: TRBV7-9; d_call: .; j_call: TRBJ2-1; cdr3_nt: TGTGCCAGCAGCTTAGTCGGGGGCAGCTTGTACAATGAGCAGTTCTTC; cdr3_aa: CASSLVGGSLYNEQFF
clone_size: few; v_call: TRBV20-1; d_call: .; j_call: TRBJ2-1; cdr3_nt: TGCAGTGTTCCATCTCCCAGCGGGGAGCAGTTCTTC; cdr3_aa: CSVPSPSGEQFF
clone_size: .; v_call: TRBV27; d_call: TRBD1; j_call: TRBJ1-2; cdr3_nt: TGTGCCAGCAGTTTCCTCCCCCGACAGGGAGCTAACTATGGCTACACCTTC; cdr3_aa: CASSFLPRQGANYGYTF
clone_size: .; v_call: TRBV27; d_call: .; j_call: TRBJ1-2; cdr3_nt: TGTGCCAGCAGTCCGTGGACGGGTGGAAACTATGGCTACACCTTC; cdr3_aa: CASSPWTGGNYGYTF
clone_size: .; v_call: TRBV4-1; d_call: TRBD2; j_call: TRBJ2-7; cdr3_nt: TGCGCCAGCAGCCAACCAAGCGGGAGGTACGAGCAGTACTTC; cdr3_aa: CASSQPSGRYEQYF
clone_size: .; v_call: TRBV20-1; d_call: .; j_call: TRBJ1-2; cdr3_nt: TGCAGTGCTAGTACCAGGACCTATGGCTACACCTTC; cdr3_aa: CSASTRTYGYTF
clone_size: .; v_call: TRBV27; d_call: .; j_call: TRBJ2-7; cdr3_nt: TGTGCCAGCAGAGAAGCCGGGTCGACCCACGAGCAGTACTTC; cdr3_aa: CASREAGSTHEQYF
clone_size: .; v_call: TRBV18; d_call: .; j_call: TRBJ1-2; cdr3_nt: TGTGCCAGCTCAGCAACAGCAGCTAACTATGGCTACACCTTC; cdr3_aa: CASSATAANYGYTF
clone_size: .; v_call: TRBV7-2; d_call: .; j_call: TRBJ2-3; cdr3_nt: TGTGCCAGCAGCCACGTCGGGAAGGAGCACAGAGACGCGTATTTT; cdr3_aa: CASSHVGKEHRDAYF
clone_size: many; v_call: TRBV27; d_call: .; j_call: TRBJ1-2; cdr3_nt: TGTGCCAGCAGTTTACAAGGGGGCTATGGCTACACCTTC; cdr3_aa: CASSLQGGYGYTF
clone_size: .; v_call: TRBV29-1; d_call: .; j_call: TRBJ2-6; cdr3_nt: TGCAGCGTCCCAGAAGACTCTGGGGCCAACGTCCTGACTTTC; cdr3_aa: CSVPEDSGANVLTF
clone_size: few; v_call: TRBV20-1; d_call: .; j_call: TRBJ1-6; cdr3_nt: TGCAGTGCTAGATGGGGGGCAGGGGAATATAATTCACCCCTCCACTTT; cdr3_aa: CSARWGAGEYNSPLHF
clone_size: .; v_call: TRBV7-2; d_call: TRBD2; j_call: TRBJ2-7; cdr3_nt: TGTGCCAGCAGCTTAGCACTAGCGGTCACCTACGAGCAGTACTTC; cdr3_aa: CASSLALAVTYEQYF
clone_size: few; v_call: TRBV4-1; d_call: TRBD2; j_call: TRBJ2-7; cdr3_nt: TGCGCCAGCAGCCTCTGGGGAAGCGGGACCTACGAGCAGTACTTC; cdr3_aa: CASSLWGSGTYEQYF
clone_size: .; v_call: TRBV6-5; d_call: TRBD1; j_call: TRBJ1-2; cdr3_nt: TGTGCCAGCAGTTACCTCCTCCCCGGGACAGGGGATGGCTACACCTTC; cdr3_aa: CASSYLLPGTGDGYTF
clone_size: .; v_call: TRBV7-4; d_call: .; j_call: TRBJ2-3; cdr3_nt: TGTGCCAGCCCGGCGAAGGGATACGCGTATTTT; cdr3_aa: CASPAKGYAYF
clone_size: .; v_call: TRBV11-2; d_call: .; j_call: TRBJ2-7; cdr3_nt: TGTGCCAGCAGCTTAAACGGGCAGGGATCCCTCGGCGAGCAGTACTTC; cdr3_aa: CASSLNGQGSLGEQYF
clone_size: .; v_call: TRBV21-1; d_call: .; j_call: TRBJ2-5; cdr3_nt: TGTGCCAGCAGTTTAACCGGGACTAGCGGGAACAATGAGCAGTACTTC; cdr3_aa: CASSLTGTSGNNEQYF
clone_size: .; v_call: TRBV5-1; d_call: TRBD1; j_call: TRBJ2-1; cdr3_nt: TGCGCCAGCAGCTTGGGAGACAGGGTATTGGGTGAGCAGTTCTTC; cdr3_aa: CASSLGDRVLGEQFF
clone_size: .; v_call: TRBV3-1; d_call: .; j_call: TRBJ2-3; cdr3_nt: TGTGCCAGCAGCCAAGGGAGATTGCACAGATACGCGTATTTT; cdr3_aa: CASSQGRLHRYAYF
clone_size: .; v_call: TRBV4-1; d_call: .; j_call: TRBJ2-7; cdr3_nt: TGCGCCAGCAGCCCTTCTGGGGCGGGCTACGAGCAGTACTTC; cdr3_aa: CASSPSGAGYEQYF
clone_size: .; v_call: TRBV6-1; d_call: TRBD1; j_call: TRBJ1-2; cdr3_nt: TGTGCCAGCAGTGAAGAGGGACAGGCGAACTATGGCTACACCTTC; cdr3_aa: CASSEEGQANYGYTF
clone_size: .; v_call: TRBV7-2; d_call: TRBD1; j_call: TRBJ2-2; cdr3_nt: TGTGCCAGCAGGCCCGGGACAGGGGGCAAATTTTACGGGGAGCTGTTTTTT; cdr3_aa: CASRPGTGGKFYGELFF
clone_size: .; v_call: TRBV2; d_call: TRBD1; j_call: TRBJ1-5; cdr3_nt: TGTGCCAGCAGGGGGGGGACAGATCTTAAGCCCCAGCATTTT; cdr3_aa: CASRGGTDLKPQHF
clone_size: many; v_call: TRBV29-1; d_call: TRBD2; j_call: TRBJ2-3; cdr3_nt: TGCAGCGCGGCCGCTAGCGGGAGACGTACGCAGTATTTT; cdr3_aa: CSAAASGRRTQYF
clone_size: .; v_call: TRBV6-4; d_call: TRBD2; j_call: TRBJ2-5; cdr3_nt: TGTGCCAGCAGTGACTCAGTGGGCGGGAGGTTCCAAGAGACCCAGTACTTC; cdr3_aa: CASSDSVGGRFQETQYF
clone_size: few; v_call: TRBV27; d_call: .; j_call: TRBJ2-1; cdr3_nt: TGTGCCAGCAGTCTAGCCCCTTTCGCGAGCTCCTACAATGAGCAGTTCTTC; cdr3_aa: CASSLAPFASSYNEQFF
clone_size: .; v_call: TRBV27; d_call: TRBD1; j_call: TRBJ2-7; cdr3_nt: TGTGCCAGCAGTTTCACAGGGGCTGAGTACGAGCAGTACTTC; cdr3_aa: CASSFTGAEYEQYF
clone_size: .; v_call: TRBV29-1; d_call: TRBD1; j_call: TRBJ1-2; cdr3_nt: TGCAGCGGCTACTCCGGGACAGGGTTCGGCTACACCTTC; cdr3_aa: CSGYSGTGFGYTF
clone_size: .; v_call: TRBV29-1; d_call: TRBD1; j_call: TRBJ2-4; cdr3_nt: TGCAGCGCCCAGGGACAGACAAACATTCAGTACTTC; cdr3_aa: CSAQGQTNIQYF
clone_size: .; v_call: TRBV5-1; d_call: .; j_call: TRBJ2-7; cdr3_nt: TGCGCCAGCAGCTTGGCCGCTCAGGGCGAGCAGTACTTC; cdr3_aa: CASSLAAQGEQYF
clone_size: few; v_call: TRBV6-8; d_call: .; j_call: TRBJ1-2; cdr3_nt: TGTGCCAGCAGTCCCCAGGGGCCCTTCCATGGCTACACCTTC; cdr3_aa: CASSPQGPFHGYTF
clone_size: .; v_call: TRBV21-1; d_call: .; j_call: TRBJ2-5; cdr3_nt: TGTGCCAGCAGCAAAGGTCCTAGCGGCGTGGAGACCCAGTACTTC; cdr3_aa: CASSKGPSGVETQYF
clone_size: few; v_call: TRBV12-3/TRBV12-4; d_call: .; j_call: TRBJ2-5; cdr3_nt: TGTGCCAGCAGTCGACAGGTAGAGACCCAGTACTTC; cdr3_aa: CASSRQVETQYF
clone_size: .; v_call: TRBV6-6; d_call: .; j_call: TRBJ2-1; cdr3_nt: TGTGCCAGCAGTTCAACAGGGAATGAGCAGTTCTTC; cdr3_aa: CASSSTGNEQFF
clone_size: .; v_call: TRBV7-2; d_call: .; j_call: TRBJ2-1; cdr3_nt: TGTGCCAGCAGCGCGCGACAGACCAACCCAGGGCATTATGCCTACAATGAGCAGTTCTTC; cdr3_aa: CASSARQTNPGHYAYNEQFF